A selection of T cell receptor beta chains follows, all from one sample in a study of blood T cells in healthy people across ages. Each CDR3 protein gets one entry after TCRdb re-called the 5' RACE reads with MiXCR. The data hold over a million distinct CDR3 sequences, with 45% observed a single time. Sequencing used blood. The receptors here all came from an older woman in good health. Each CDR3 is given with its conserved first and last residue. A D gene is named only where the DNA matches it firmly. Where a row states a size, it is once, few, many or the class of an expanded clone; other rows omit it.

>-|TRBV28|TRBJ1-2|-
CASSLFLGGDGYTF
TGTGCCAGCAGTTTATTCTTGGGAGGGGATGGCTACACCTTC
>-|TRBV7-9|TRBJ1-2|-
CASSFGGGSSDYTF
TGTGCCAGCAGCTTTGGAGGAGGGTCTAGTGACTACACCTTC
>TRBD2|TRBV11-2|TRBJ2-7|-
CASSLEGLAGGAYEQYF
TGTGCCAGCAGCTTAGAAGGGCTAGCGGGAGGAGCCTACGAGCAGTACTTC
>TRBD2|TRBV12-3/TRBV12-4|TRBJ2-1|few
CASSFHPTPTSGRIYNEQFF
TGTGCCAGCTCATTTCATCCGACACCGACTAGCGGGAGGATTTACAATGAGCAGTTCTTC
>-|TRBV28|TRBJ2-5|few
CASSLEIETQYF
TGTGCCAGCAGTTTGGAGATCGAGACCCAGTACTTC
>TRBD2|TRBV6-4|TRBJ2-3|few
CASSETSGPTDTQYF
TGTGCCAGCAGTGAAACTAGCGGGCCCACAGATACGCAGTATTTT
>TRBD1|TRBV7-3|TRBJ2-1|-
CASSSWSGGSYNEQFF
TGTGCCAGCAGCTCCTGGTCAGGGGGCTCCTACAATGAGCAGTTCTTC
>-|TRBV20-1|TRBJ2-1|-
CSAPSLGSYNEQFF
TGCAGTGCTCCATCCTTGGGCTCCTACAATGAGCAGTTCTTC
>TRBD1|TRBV20-1|TRBJ2-5|once
CSARKDRGWETQYF
TGCAGTGCACGCAAAGACAGGGGGTGGGAGACCCAGTACTTC
>TRBD1|TRBV25-1|TRBJ2-7|few
CASTFQGDHEQYF
TGTGCCAGCACCTTCCAGGGGGACCACGAGCAGTACTTC
>-|TRBV6-2/TRBV6-3|TRBJ2-5|few
CASGPTPGEQYF
TGTGCCAGCGGGCCGACGCCGGGGGAGCAGTACTTC
>TRBD2|TRBV20-1|TRBJ2-1|-
CSATGTSGKKTYNEQFF
TGCAGTGCTACTGGGACTAGCGGGAAAAAAACCTACAATGAGCAGTTCTTC
>TRBD2|TRBV9|TRBJ2-1|few
CASSASGSGNEQFF
TGTGCCAGCTCGGCTAGCGGGAGCGGTAATGAGCAGTTCTTC
>-|TRBV6-1|TRBJ1-5|-
CASTLGRALNQPQHF
TGTGCCAGCACTCTGGGACGGGCCCTCAATCAGCCCCAGCATTTT
>-|TRBV11-2|TRBJ2-1|-
CASTFLDEQFF
TGTGCCAGCACCTTCTTGGATGAGCAGTTCTTC
>-|TRBV7-9|TRBJ2-7|-
CASSLASLFYEQYF
TGTGCCAGCAGCTTAGCTTCGCTTTTCTACGAGCAGTACTTC
>-|TRBV5-1|TRBJ2-7|-
CASSLVAGTLSEQYF
TGCGCCAGCAGCTTGGTTGCGGGGACGCTTAGCGAGCAGTACTTC
>TRBD2|TRBV6-4|TRBJ2-5|few
CASSDSQAGGPGETQYF
TGTGCCAGCAGTGACTCTCAAGCGGGAGGGCCCGGAGAGACCCAGTACTTC
>-|TRBV21-1|TRBJ2-3|-
CASSKGTSGRQTSTDTQYF
TGTGCCAGCAGCAAAGGGACTAGCGGGAGACAAACTAGCACAGATACGCAGTATTTT
>-|TRBV14|TRBJ2-7|-
CASSEGIPSSYEQYF
TGTGCCAGCAGCGAAGGGATCCCGTCTTCCTACGAGCAGTACTTC
>-|TRBV3-1|TRBJ1-2|-
CASSLSTGYTF
TGTGCCAGCAGCCTCTCTACTGGCTACACCTTC
>TRBD2|TRBV12-3/TRBV12-4|TRBJ2-2|-
CASTPLAWTGELFF
TGTGCCAGCACCCCACTAGCGTGGACCGGGGAGCTGTTTTTT
>TRBD1|TRBV12-3/TRBV12-4|TRBJ2-1|few
CASSAGTGGLGEQFF
TGTGCCAGCAGTGCCGGGACAGGGGGGTTGGGTGAGCAGTTCTTC
>-|TRBV3-1|TRBJ2-5|-
CASSPGRAEQYF
TGTGCCAGCAGCCCGGGAAGGGCAGAGCAGTACTTC
>-|TRBV27|TRBJ2-6|-
CASTSSPGANVLTF
TGTGCCAGCACCTCGAGTCCTGGGGCCAACGTCCTGACTTTC
>TRBD2|TRBV6-2/TRBV6-3|TRBJ2-1|-
CATGEGMISYNEQFF
TGTGCCACCGGGGAGGGGATGATATCCTACAATGAGCAGTTCTTC
>-|TRBV7-9|TRBJ2-1|few
CASSPINNLANEQFF
TGTGCCAGCAGCCCGATTAACAACCTGGCCAATGAGCAGTTCTTC
>TRBD2|TRBV24-1|TRBJ2-7|-
CATSDPSGSYNEQYF
TGTGCCACCAGTGATCCTAGCGGTTCCTACAATGAGCAGTACTTC
>-|TRBV28|TRBJ2-7|-
CASSQDSTYEQYF
TGTGCCAGCAGTCAGGACTCCACCTACGAGCAGTACTTC
>-|TRBV11-2|TRBJ2-5|-
CASNLVSGDGETQYF
TGTGCCAGCAACCTAGTGTCCGGGGATGGAGAGACCCAGTACTTC
>-|TRBV29-1|TRBJ2-5|few
CSILWGGETQYF
TGCAGCATCCTATGGGGTGGGGAGACCCAGTACTTC
>-|TRBV20-1|TRBJ1-4|-
CSASHGGSSEKLFF
TGCAGTGCTAGTCATGGGGGCTCTAGCGAAAAACTGTTTTTT
>-|TRBV7-8|TRBJ2-3|-
CASSLVRVGTSTDTQYF
TGTGCCAGCAGCTTAGTCCGTGTGGGGACGAGCACAGATACGCAGTATTTT
>-|TRBV7-3|TRBJ2-2|few
CASSLSGTVNTGELFF
TGTGCCAGCAGCTTAAGCGGGACAGTGAACACCGGGGAGCTGTTTTTT
>-|TRBV5-1|TRBJ2-3|-
CATQRTGTTDTQYF
TGCGCCACCCAGCGGACGGGGACCACAGATACGCAGTATTTT
>TRBD2|TRBV7-9|TRBJ2-1|-
CASSWRLAGGFEQFF
TGTGCCAGCAGTTGGAGACTAGCGGGAGGTTTTGAGCAGTTCTTC
>TRBD1|TRBV2|TRBJ2-5|-
CASRISLPVRGLLETQYF
TGTGCCAGCAGGATCTCCCTCCCGGTGAGGGGGCTGTTAGAGACCCAGTACTTC
>TRBD2|TRBV20-1|TRBJ2-7|few
CSARELAGVVSVYEQYF
TGCAGTGCTAGAGAACTAGCGGGAGTGGTTTCCGTGTACGAGCAGTACTTC
>TRBD1|TRBV20-1|TRBJ2-5|-
CSARRGPSSYNEQYF
TGCAGTGCTAGAAGGGGGCCGTCCTCTTACAATGAGCAGTACTTC
>TRBD2|TRBV11-2|TRBJ2-7|-
CASSSSSGRAFYEQYF
TGTGCCAGCAGCTCTTCTAGCGGGAGGGCCTTCTACGAGCAGTACTTC
>TRBD1|TRBV7-2|TRBJ2-5|-
CASSSSSTGGMETQYF
TGTGCCAGCAGCTCCTCTTCGACAGGGGGCATGGAGACCCAGTACTTC
>TRBD1|TRBV12-5|TRBJ2-7|many
CASGPPDRDEQYF
TGTGCTAGTGGTCCCCCGGACAGGGACGAGCAGTACTTC
>TRBD1|TRBV5-1|TRBJ1-2|few
CASSHRGNGYTF
TGCGCCAGCAGCCACAGGGGGAATGGCTACACCTTC
>-|TRBV6-1|TRBJ2-7|few
CASSEAARLSSYEQYF
TGTGCCAGCAGTGAAGCAGCAAGGTTGAGCTCCTACGAGCAGTACTTC
>TRBD1|TRBV29-1|TRBJ1-2|-
CSVEVLAGMGTRGQGDYGYTF
TGCAGCGTTGAAGTCCTAGCGGGGATGGGGACCCGGGGACAGGGGGACTATGGCTACACCTTC
>TRBD2|TRBV6-4|TRBJ2-1|many
CASSDFAGEGYNEQFF
TGTGCCAGCAGTGACTTTGCGGGAGAGGGGTACAATGAGCAGTTCTTC
>TRBD2|TRBV27|TRBJ2-5|few
CASSSLSGSTSYF
TGTGCCAGCAGTTCACTTAGCGGGAGTACGTCGTACTTC
>-|TRBV10-3|TRBJ2-1|-
CAIKAENTYNEQFF
TGTGCCATCAAGGCGGAGAATACTTACAATGAGCAGTTCTTC
>-|TRBV2|TRBJ2-3|few
CASTVLTYTDTQYF
TGTGCCAGCACGGTGCTCACTTACACAGATACGCAGTATTTT
>-|TRBV7-2|TRBJ2-1|-
CASSLVAATYNEQFF
TGTGCCAGCAGCTTAGTTGCGGCTACCTACAATGAGCAGTTCTTC
>-|TRBV7-8|TRBJ1-5|few
CASSFQPTRGLNQPQHF
TGTGCCAGCAGCTTCCAGCCGACCCGGGGACTAAATCAGCCCCAGCATTTT
>-|TRBV11-2|TRBJ2-1|-
CASSLALNEQFF
TGTGCCAGCAGCTTAGCGCTCAATGAGCAGTTCTTC
>-|TRBV24-1|TRBJ2-7|-
CATSTPSEQYF
TGTGCCACCAGTACTCCAAGCGAGCAGTACTTC
>TRBD1|TRBV20-1|TRBJ1-4|-
CSVLPGGGEKLFF
TGCAGTGTCCTACCAGGGGGCGGAGAAAAACTGTTTTTT
>-|TRBV20-1|TRBJ1-5|-
CSAPTQGPNQPQHF
TGCAGTGCTCCTACTCAGGGGCCAAATCAGCCCCAGCATTTT
>-|TRBV20-1|TRBJ2-3|-
CSASQREGGGTDTQYF
TGCAGTGCTAGCCAAAGAGAGGGGGGAGGAACAGATACGCAGTATTTT
>-|TRBV5-1|TRBJ2-5|few
CASSLGVVKETQYF
TGCGCCAGCAGCTTGGGAGTGGTAAAAGAGACCCAGTACTTC
>-|TRBV3-1|TRBJ1-2|-
CASSGVGTPFYGYTF
TGTGCCAGCAGTGGGGTGGGGACACCATTCTATGGCTACACCTTC
>-|TRBV5-1|TRBJ2-1|-
CASSIASVEQFF
TGCGCCAGCAGCATCGCTAGCGTTGAGCAGTTCTTC